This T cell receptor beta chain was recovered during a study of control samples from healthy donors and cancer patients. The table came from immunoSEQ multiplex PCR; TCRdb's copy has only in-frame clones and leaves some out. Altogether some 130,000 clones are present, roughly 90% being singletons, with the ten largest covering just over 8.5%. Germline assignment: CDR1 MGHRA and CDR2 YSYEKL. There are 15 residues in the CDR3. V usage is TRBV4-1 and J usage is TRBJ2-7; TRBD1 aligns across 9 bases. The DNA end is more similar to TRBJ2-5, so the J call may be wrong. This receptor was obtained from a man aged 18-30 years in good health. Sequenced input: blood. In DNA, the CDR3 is TGCGCCAGCAGCCCGGGACAGGGCCTACAAGAGACCCAGTACTTC. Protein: CASSPGQGLQETQYF.